The next 15 T cell receptor beta chains were all read from a single sample in a study of blood T cells in healthy people across ages. PCR was performed a second time for about 6 to 12 cycles using a sample-barcoded 5' primer and a J-beta primer mix. TCRdb fed the 5' RACE reads into MiXCR, producing one record per CDR3 protein. The sample includes roughly 860,000 distinct CDR3 sequences, around two thirds of them seen just once. The sample comprised blood. Source of these receptors: a man aged 30 to 45 in good health.

The genes are TRBV4-3 and TRBJ2-3; weak D call: TRBD2 (5 bases). Germline CDR1 and CDR2: LGHNA and YSLEER. V dropped 1 base and J dropped 0 bases, with 14 bases sitting between them. This CDR3 comprises 17 residues. This CDR3 reads CASSQGSPLASTDTQYF. CDR3 nucleotide sequence: TGCGCCAGCAGCCAAGGGTCCCCCCTAGCTAGCACAGATACGCAGTATTTT.

J is TRBJ2-3 and V is TRBV9, with 7 positions matching TRBD1. CDR1 is SGDLS and CDR2 is YYNGEE in the germline V gene. CDR3 length: 16 amino acids. With V trimmed by 3 bases and J by 2 bases, 9 bases remained unmatched. In nucleotides, the CDR3 is TGTGCCAGCAGCGGAACAAACAGGGGTGTCACAGATACGCAGTATTTT. It specifies CASSGTNRGVTDTQYF.

This clonotype was recorded a few times. V is TRBV7-2 and J is TRBJ1-4, with 10 bases fitting TRBD1. V was clipped by 4 bases and J by 8 bases; unmatched bases: 4. There are 14 residues in the CDR3. Germline V gene data show CDR1 as SGHTA and CDR2 as FQGNSA. CDR3 nucleotide sequence: TGTGCCAGCAGCTACGGGACAGGGGACGAAAAACTGTTTTTT. Encoded protein: CASSYGTGDEKLFF.

The chain links TRBV28 to TRBJ2-3; 7 bases line up with TRBD1. V shed 2 bases, J shed 3 bases, and the junction held 5 bases outside the gene matches. Germline lookup yields CDR1 MDHEN and CDR2 SYDVKM. The CDR3 is 15 residues long. The DNA for the CDR3 is TGTGCCAGCAGTTTAGGTACAGGGGAGACAGATACGCAGTATTTT. It encodes CASSLGTGETDTQYF.

This clonotype was found a few times. This sequence joins TRBV7-2 and TRBJ2-3; 14 nucleotides agree with TRBD2. The CDR3 contains 17 residues. From germline, CDR1 is SGHTA and CDR2 FQGNSA. V was pared by 5 bases and J by 9 bases, with 13 bases of the junction left unmatched. CDR3 in DNA: TGTGCCAGCAGCCCATCGACTAGCGGGGGGGCCCTGTGGACGCAGTATTTT. Its protein is CASSPSTSGGALWTQYF.

This CDR3 is CASSQVTGEGDTQYF. The CDR3 bases are TGTGCCAGCAGCCAAGTTACGGGTGAAGGAGATACGCAGTATTTT. V is TRBV3-1 and J is TRBJ2-3; D is undetermined. Between the trimmed V and J ends, which lost 1 base and 5 bases, there was a span of 13 bases. Per germline, CDR1 LGHDT and CDR2 YNNKEL (reference sequence). The CDR3 is 15 amino acids.

The chain links TRBV7-2 to TRBJ2-1, with D perhaps assigned TRBD1 or TRBD2 (6 bases each). Germline CDR1 and CDR2: SGHTA and FQGNSA. Trimming cost V 5 bases and J 10 bases, with 24 bases left between them. The CDR3 length is 16 residues. The CDR3 DNA is TGTGCCAGCAGCCCCAACGTCTCCGGGGGCAGGGCGGAGCAGTTCTTC. This codes for CASSPNVSGGRAEQFF.

Remarks on this clonotype: At one end the junction does not follow the germline gene, possibly because of a read error. The CDR3 nucleotides read TGTGCCAGCAGCAAAGAGAGAGAATCTGAAGCTTTCTTT. Amino acids: CASSKERESEAFF. The V and J genes are TRBV3-1 and TRBJ1-1; no firm D call. This CDR3 has 13 residues. Germline lookup yields CDR1 LGHDT and CDR2 YNNKEL (reference sequence).

The V and J genes are TRBV10-3 and TRBJ2-4; perhaps D is TRBD1 or TRBD2 (5 bases each). CDR3 length: 16 amino acids. V lost 4 bases and J 1 base, leaving 14 bases between the germline ends. Germline lookup yields CDR1 ENHRY and CDR2 SYGVKD. CDR3 DNA: TGTGCCATCAGTGTCGGGGCAGAGAGGGCCAAAAACATTCAGTACTTC. Amino acids: CAISVGAERAKNIQYF.

The chain couples TRBV28 to TRBJ1-2; no reliable D call. The germline CDR1 and CDR2 sequences are MDHEN and SYDVKM. Trimming stripped 6 bases from V and 5 bases from J, with 10 bases between. The CDR3 covers 12 residues. The DNA of the CDR3 is TGTGCCAGCAGGTCGGGCCCATATGGCTACACCTTC. Its protein product is CASRSGPYGYTF.

This clonotype was seen a few times. This chain links TRBV4-2 with TRBJ2-5; 7 bases line up with TRBD2. Germline V gene lookup returns CDR1 LGHNA and CDR2 YNFKEQ. This CDR3 is 15 amino acids long. The ends lost 3 bases at V and 1 base at J; junction bases unmatched: 5. This chain's CDR3 is CASSHPAGAQETQYF. The CDR3 coding sequence is TGTGCCAGCAGCCACCCCGCGGGAGCCCAAGAGACCCAGTACTTC.

The V and J genes are TRBV11-2 and TRBJ2-5, with 8 nucleotides matching TRBD2. The V gene end was trimmed by 4 bases and the J gene end by 2 bases; junction bases not matched to a gene: 6. Germline CDR1 SGHAT, CDR2 FQNNGV. This CDR3 contains 15 residues. The CDR3: CASSSNSGAQETQYF. The DNA of the CDR3 is TGTGCCAGCAGCTCTAATAGCGGGGCGCAAGAGACCCAGTACTTC.

The chain links TRBV9 to TRBJ1-1; D remains ambiguous. Germline V gives CDR1 SGDLS, CDR2 YYNGEE. The CDR3 runs to 13 residues. Between the trimmed V and J ends, which lost 5 bases and 3 bases, there was a span of 11 bases. The CDR3 DNA follows: TGTGCCAGCAGTGGAGGGTTGTACACTGAAGCTTTCTTT. Translation: CASSGGLYTEAFF.

V usage is TRBV6-6 and J usage is TRBJ2-3, with no clear D. CDR1 MNHNY and CDR2 SVGAGI come from the germline V gene (reference sequence). Trimming removed 4 bases at V and 6 bases at J, with 8 bases between. The CDR3 has 12 amino acids. This chain's CDR3 is CASSWAGDTQYF. The CDR3 coding sequence is TGTGCCAGCAGTTGGGCCGGGGATACGCAGTATTTT.

The J gene is TRBJ1-2, the V gene TRBV29-1; D may be TRBD1 (5 bases). Germline V gene data show CDR1 as SQVTM and CDR2 as ANQGSEA. Between the trimmed V and J ends, which lost 4 bases and 8 bases, there was a span of 14 bases. The CDR3 has 12 amino acids. The CDR3 DNA sequence: TGCAGCGTTGTGGAAGGGGATTCCGGCTACACCTTC. Amino acids: CSVVEGDSGYTF.